This TCR beta chain was found in a study of a mutant IDH1 vaccine in newly diagnosed glioma. Study-level information: Administration of eight vaccinations to patients took place in weeks 1, 3, 5, 7, 11, 15, 19, 23. There were approximately 60% males and about 38% females among treated patients, whose mean age was approximately 40 years. Most had both radiotherapy and temozolomide beforehand; others had only one. Following radiotherapy alone, or alongside temozolomide cycles, vaccination was started after an interval of 4-6 weeks.

Sequencing was performed with immunoSEQ multiplex PCR; in TCRdb, only in-frame clones are kept and a portion is missing. The sample has around 25,000 clones, 70% to 80% seen once; the top ten hold around 8.2%. The germline CDR1 and CDR2 sequences are SNHLY and FYNNEI. The ends lost 7 bases at V and 1 base at J; junction bases unmatched: 17. The CDR3 loop spans 18 amino acids. Time point meaning: week 11, during vaccination. A 20-mer mutant IDH1 peptide at 300 ug was injected subcutaneously with topical imiquimod. Concerning this clone itself: As yet, its antigen is unknown.

The receptor was isolated from a woman aged 18-35 years with glioma. This sequence joins TRBV2 and TRBJ2-3; 7 bases are a match to TRBD2. The sequencing used PBMCs, collected from a glioma patient whose treatment included an IDH1 peptide vaccine. CDR3 sequence: CASTRGGGSPYRTDTQYF. CDR3 bases: TGTGCCAGCACCCGAGGCGGGGGTAGCCCTTATCGCACAGATACGCAGTATTTT.